Only one count was recorded for the clone carrying this TCR beta chain. Its matching antigen is unknown. Some clones are missing from TCRdb's copy, which holds only in-frame ones; the method was immunoSEQ multiplex PCR. The sample lists a few hundred thousand clones; around 96% were seen once. Unmatched junction bases numbered 14, after V lost 8 bases and J lost 7 bases. The CDR3 is 15 residues long. CDR1 SGHTA and CDR2 FQGNSA come from the germline V gene. All the donors were Caucasian adults who lived in Nashville, Tennessee. Combination of CD45RO+ cells with CCR7-negative CD45RA+ TemRA cells was used for CD8 memory. This record belongs to a study of shared clonotypes between healthy human individuals. The wider study: For every donor, three CD4 naive, three CD4 memory, two CD8 naive and one CD8 memory plates were used.

General study points: On the whole, naive subsets had larger estimated richness than memory subsets had.

The TCR comes from a man aged 25-45 years in good health. The chain couples TRBV7-2 to TRBJ2-7, with 10 bases lining up with TRBD2. The sequenced sample was memory CD8+ T cells sorted from blood. Subset: CD45RO+ cells pooled with CCR7-negative TemRA cells. The DNA for the CDR3 is TGTGCCAGCCAGATAATGTCAGCGGGAGGGATAGAGCAGTACTTC. Amino acids: CASQIMSAGGIEQYF. Drawing the rest from reference TRBV7-2 and TRBJ2-7, the complete variable domain is GAGVSQSPSNKVTEKGKDVELRCDPISGHTALYWYRQSLGQGLEFLIYFQGNSAPDKSGLPSDRFSAERTGGSVSTLTIQRTQQEDSAVYLCASQIMSAGGIEQYFGPGTRLTVT.